The subject of this entry is one TCR beta chain. Clones were sequenced by immunoSEQ multiplex PCR, and TCRdb holds only the in-frame ones, with some missing. The profile shows around 240,000 clones, 85% to 90% of them singletons. The entry originates in a study of blood T cell repertoires in COVID-19. Trimming stripped 1 base from V and 1 base from J, with 17 bases between. CDR3 length: 19 amino acids. The V gene's germline CDR1 is KGHSH and CDR2 LQKENI. This rearrangement joins TRBV18 to TRBJ1-6, with D possibly being TRBD1 (5 bases). The sample consisted of PBMCs or T cells enriched from blood (not recorded which). The TCR was taken from a man aged 45-65 years who had been exposed to COVID-19. For the CDR3, the DNA is TGTGCCAGCTCACCACTATCAGGGCCCGGGGGTTCCTATAATTCACCCCTCCACTTT. It encodes CASSPLSGPGGSYNSPLHF.